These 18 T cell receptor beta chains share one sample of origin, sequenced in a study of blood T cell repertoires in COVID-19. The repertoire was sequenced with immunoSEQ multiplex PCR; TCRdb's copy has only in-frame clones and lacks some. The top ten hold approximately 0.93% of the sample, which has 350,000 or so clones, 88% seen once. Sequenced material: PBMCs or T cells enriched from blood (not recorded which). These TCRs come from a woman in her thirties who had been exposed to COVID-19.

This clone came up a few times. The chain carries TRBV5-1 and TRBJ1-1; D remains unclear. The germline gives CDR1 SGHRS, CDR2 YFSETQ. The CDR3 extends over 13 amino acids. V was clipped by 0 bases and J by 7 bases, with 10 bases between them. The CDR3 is CASSLVTAGEAFF. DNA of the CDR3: TGCGCCAGCAGCTTGGTTACAGCGGGTGAAGCTTTCTTT.

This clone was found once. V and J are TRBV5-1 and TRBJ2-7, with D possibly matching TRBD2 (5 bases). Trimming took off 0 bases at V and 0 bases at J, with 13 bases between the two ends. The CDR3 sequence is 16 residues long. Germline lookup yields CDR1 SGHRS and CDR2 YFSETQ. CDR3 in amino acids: CASSLVGVRSSYEQYF. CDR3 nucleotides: TGCGCCAGCAGCTTGGTCGGGGTCCGGAGCTCCTACGAGCAGTACTTC.

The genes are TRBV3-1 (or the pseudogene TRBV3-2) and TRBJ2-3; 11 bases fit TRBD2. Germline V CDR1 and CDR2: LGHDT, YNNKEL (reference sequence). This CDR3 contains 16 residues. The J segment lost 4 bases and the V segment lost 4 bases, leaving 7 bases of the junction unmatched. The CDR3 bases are TGTGCCAGCAGCCCATCTACTAGCGGGAGTTCAGATACGCAGTATTTT. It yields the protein CASSPSTSGSSDTQYF.

The CDR3 is CASSSMDRGYGYTF. The CDR3 nucleotides are TGTGCCAGCAGCTCAATGGACAGAGGGTATGGCTACACCTTC. The V and J genes are TRBV11-3 and TRBJ1-2, with D perhaps matching TRBD1 (6 bases). Per germline, CDR1 SGHNT and CDR2 YENEEA. CDR3 length: 14 amino acids. Trimming removed 4 bases at V and 5 bases at J, with 14 bases between.

The DNA of the CDR3 is TGTGCCAGCAGCTTAGGGGGGACCCAGGGGGATACGCAGTATTTT. Translation gives CASSLGGTQGDTQYF. The J gene is TRBJ2-3, the V gene TRBV11-1, with D perhaps TRBD1 (6 bases). Trimming left V 1 base short and J 6 bases short, with 14 bases between. The CDR3 is made up of 15 amino acids. Germline V gene data show CDR1 as SGHAT and CDR2 as FQDESV (reference sequence).

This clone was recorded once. CDR3 sequence reads: CASRQGARNEQFF. The CDR3 bases are TGTGCCAGCCGACAGGGGGCGCGGAATGAGCAGTTCTTC. The rearrangement joins TRBV12-3 or TRBV12-4 to TRBJ2-1; 10 bases are shared with TRBD1. The J segment lost 7 bases and the V segment lost 8 bases, leaving 5 bases of the junction unmatched. The CDR3 runs 13 residues.

CDR3 bases: TGTGCCAGCAGCTTAGCGCAGAGGACAGGAAACGGCCTAAGCTATGGCTACACCTTC. This translates into CASSLAQRTGNGLSYGYTF. The chain employs TRBV7-9 and TRBJ1-2, with TRBD1 matching 7 bases. The CDR3 totals 19 residues. Germline V CDR1 and CDR2: SEHNR, FQNEAQ (reference sequence). With V trimmed by 0 bases and J by 4 bases, 17 bases remained unmatched.

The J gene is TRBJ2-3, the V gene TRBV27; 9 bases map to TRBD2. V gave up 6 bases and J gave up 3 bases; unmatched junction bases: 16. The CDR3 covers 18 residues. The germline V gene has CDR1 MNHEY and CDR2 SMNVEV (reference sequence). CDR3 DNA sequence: TGTGCCAGCAGCCCCCGGGTAGGTGCGGGAGGGCCGACAGATACGCAGTATTTT. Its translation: CASSPRVGAGGPTDTQYF.

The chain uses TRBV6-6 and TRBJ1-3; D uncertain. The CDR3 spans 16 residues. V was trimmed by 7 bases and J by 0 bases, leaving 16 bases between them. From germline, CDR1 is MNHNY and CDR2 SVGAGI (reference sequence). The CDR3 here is CASTPGGPSSGNTIYF. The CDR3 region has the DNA TGTGCCAGCACCCCTGGAGGACCGAGCTCTGGAAACACCATATATTTT.

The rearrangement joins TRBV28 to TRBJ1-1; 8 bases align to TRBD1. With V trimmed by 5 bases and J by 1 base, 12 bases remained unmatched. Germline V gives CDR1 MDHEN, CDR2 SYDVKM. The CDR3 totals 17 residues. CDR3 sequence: CASSSPGTGPSNTEAFF. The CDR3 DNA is TGTGCCAGCAGTAGTCCCGGGACAGGCCCTTCGAACACTGAAGCTTTCTTT.

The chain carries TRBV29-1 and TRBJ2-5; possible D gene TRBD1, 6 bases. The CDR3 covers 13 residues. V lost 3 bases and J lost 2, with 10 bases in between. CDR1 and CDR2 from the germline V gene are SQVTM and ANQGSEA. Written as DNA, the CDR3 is TGCAGCGTTGACAGGGGCGTACAAGAGACCCAGTACTTC. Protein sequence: CSVDRGVQETQYF.

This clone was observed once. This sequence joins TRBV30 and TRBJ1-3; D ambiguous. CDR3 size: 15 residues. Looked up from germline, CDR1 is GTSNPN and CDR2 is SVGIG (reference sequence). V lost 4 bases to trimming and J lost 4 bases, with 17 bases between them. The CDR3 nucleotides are TGTGCCTGGACCCACCAATCCGGGTCCGGAAACACCATATATTTT. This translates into CAWTHQSGSGNTIYF.

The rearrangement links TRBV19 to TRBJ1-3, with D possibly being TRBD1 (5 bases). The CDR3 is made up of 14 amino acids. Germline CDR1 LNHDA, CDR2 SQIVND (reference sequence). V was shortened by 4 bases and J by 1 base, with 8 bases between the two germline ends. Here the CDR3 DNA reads TGTGCCAGTAGTACCCGGGGGTCTGGAAACACCATATATTTT. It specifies CASSTRGSGNTIYF.

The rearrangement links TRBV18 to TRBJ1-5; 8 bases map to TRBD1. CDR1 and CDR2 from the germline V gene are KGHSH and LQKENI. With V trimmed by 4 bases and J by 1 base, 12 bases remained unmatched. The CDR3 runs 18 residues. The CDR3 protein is CASSRAQGAELSNQPQHF. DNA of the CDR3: TGTGCCAGCTCACGTGCCCAGGGGGCCGAATTGAGCAATCAGCCCCAGCATTTT.

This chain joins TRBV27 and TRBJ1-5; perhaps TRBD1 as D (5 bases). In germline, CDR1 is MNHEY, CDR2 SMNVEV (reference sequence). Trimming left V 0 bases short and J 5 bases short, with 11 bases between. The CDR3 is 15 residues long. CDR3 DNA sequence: TGTGCCAGCAGTTTATCCCCGTCAGGGCATCAGCCCCAGCATTTT. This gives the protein CASSLSPSGHQPQHF.

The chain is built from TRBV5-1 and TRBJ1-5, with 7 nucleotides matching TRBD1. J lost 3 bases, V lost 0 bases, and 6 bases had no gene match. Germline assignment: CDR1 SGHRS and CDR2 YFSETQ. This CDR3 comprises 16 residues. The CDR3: CASSLDARGNNQPQHF. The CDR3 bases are TGCGCCAGCAGCTTGGATGCCAGGGGGAACAATCAGCCCCAGCATTTT.

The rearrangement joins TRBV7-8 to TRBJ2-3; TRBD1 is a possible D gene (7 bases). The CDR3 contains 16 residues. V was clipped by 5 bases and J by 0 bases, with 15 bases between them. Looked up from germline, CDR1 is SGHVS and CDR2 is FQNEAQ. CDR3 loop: CASSPGGKSSTDTQYF. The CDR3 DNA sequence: TGTGCCAGCAGCCCAGGGGGGAAATCTAGCACAGATACGCAGTATTTT.

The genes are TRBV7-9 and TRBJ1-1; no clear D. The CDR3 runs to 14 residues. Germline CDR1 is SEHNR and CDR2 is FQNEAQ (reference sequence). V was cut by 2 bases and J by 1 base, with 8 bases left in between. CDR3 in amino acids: CASSLHSENTEAFF. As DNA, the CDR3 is TGTGCCAGCAGCTTACACAGTGAGAACACTGAAGCTTTCTTT. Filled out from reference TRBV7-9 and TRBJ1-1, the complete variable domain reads DTGVSQNPRHKITKRGQNVTFRCDPISEHNRLYWYRQTLGQGPEFLTYFQNEAQLEKSRLLSDRFSAERPKGSFSTLEIQRTEQGDSAMYLCASSLHSENTEAFFGQGTRLTVV.